These T cell receptor beta chains were read from a single sample in a study of blood T cell repertoires in COVID-19. Libraries were prepared by immunoSEQ multiplex PCR; TCRdb keeps only in-frame clonotypes and omits some of them. The sample lists a few hundred thousand clones; about 90% were seen once. Sequenced material: PBMCs or T cells enriched from blood (not recorded which). The origin of the receptors is a woman in her 30s who had recovered from COVID-19. Each CDR3 is given with its conserved first and last residue. A D gene is named only where the DNA matches it firmly. Clone size is shown for a subset of rows, as once, few, many or a class of expanded clone.

d_gene,v_gene,abundance,j_gene,CDR3nt,CDR3aa
NA,TRBV5-1,NA,TRBJ1-1,TGCGCCAGTAACAGGGACAACACTGAAGCTTTCTTT,CASNRDNTEAFF
TRBD1,TRBV19,NA,TRBJ1-1,TGTGCCAGTATCGACAGGGGAGGGGAAGCTTTCTTT,CASIDRGGEAFF
NA,TRBV7-2,NA,TRBJ1-5,TGTGCCAGCAGCTTAGTGGGAGGAAGAACCAATCAGCCCCAGCATTTT,CASSLVGGRTNQPQHF
NA,TRBV5-1,NA,TRBJ1-4,TGCGCCAGCAGCTTGGAGGGGTGGACGGAAAAACTGTTTTTT,CASSLEGWTEKLFF
TRBD1,TRBV5-1,NA,TRBJ1-6,TGCGCCAGCAGGCCCGACAGGGGAAACCCATCACCCCTCCACTTT,CASRPDRGNPSPLHF
NA,TRBV12-5,NA,TRBJ2-7,TGTGCTAGTGGGCGTCGGACATCCACCTACGAGCAGTACTTC,CASGRRTSTYEQYF
TRBD1,TRBV2,few,TRBJ2-1,TGTGCCAGCAGTTTTCCGGGACAGGGGAGGAATGAGCAGTTCTTC,CASSFPGQGRNEQFF
TRBD1,TRBV7-9,NA,TRBJ1-2,TGTGCCAGCAGCTTAGGGGGACAGGGATGGGGCTACACCTTC,CASSLGGQGWGYTF
NA,TRBV10-2,NA,TRBJ1-1,TGCGCCAGCAGTGAGTCAACCCTCGCAGGGAACACTGAAGCTTTCTTT,CASSESTLAGNTEAFF
NA,TRBV5-8,NA,TRBJ1-2,TGTGCCAGTTGCCCGGACAGTATAACGTATGGCTACACCTTC,CASCPDSITYGYTF
TRBD1,TRBV2,NA,TRBJ1-1,TGTGCCAGCACCTGGACAGGGGCGAACACTGAAGCTTTCTTT,CASTWTGANTEAFF
TRBD1,TRBV19,NA,TRBJ1-1,TGTGCCAGTAGTATCCAGGGGGGAAGTACTGAAGCTTTCTTT,CASSIQGGSTEAFF
NA,TRBV7-2,NA,TRBJ1-1,TGTGCCAGCAGCCTCCGTGGGGCCGGGGGAAACACTGAAGCTTTCTTT,CASSLRGAGGNTEAFF
TRBD1,TRBV24-1,NA,TRBJ2-1,TGTGCCACCAGTGACCGGACAGGGGGGAATGGCGATGAGCAGTTCTTC,CATSDRTGGNGDEQFF
TRBD1,TRBV19,NA,TRBJ1-1,TGTGCCAGTAGTATTTTCGGGACAGCAGAAGCTTTCTTT,CASSIFGTAEAFF
TRBD1,TRBV11-3,NA,TRBJ1-1,TGTGCCAGCAGCTTAGGGAGACAGGGGCACACTGAAGCTTTCTTT,CASSLGRQGHTEAFF
NA,TRBV15,NA,TRBJ2-5,TGTGCCACCAGCAGAGACAGGGGAGACCAAGAGACCCAGTACTTC,CATSRDRGDQETQYF
TRBD1,TRBV30,once,TRBJ2-7,TGTGCCTGGAAACAGGGGTACGAGCAGTACTTC,CAWKQGYEQYF
NA,TRBV6-5,NA,TRBJ1-1,TGTGCCAGCAGAAGGACAGACATGAACACTGAAGCTTTCTTT,CASRRTDMNTEAFF
NA,TRBV27,NA,TRBJ2-5,TGTGCCAGCAGTTTACGGCGGTATGAGACCCAGTACTTC,CASSLRRYETQYF
NA,TRBV4-1,NA,TRBJ1-6,TGCGCCAGCAGCCAAGCCACCGGAGGGCCCAATTCACCCCTCCACTTT,CASSQATGGPNSPLHF
NA,TRBV7-8,NA,TRBJ2-3,TGTGCCAGCAGCCCGCGGGTAGGGCCAGCAGATACGCAGTATTTT,CASSPRVGPADTQYF
NA,TRBV19,NA,TRBJ2-7,TGTGCCAGTAGTATAGATCCATCGAGGGAGCAGTACTTC,CASSIDPSREQYF
TRBD1,TRBV5-1,NA,TRBJ1-1,TGCGCCAGCAGCTTAGGACAGGGGCCCGCGGTGAACACTGAAGCTTTCTTT,CASSLGQGPAVNTEAFF